A selection of T cell receptor beta chains follows, all from one sample in a study of early T cells in non-severe SARS-CoV-2 infection. TCRdb processed the 5' RACE reads anew with MiXCR; each CDR3 protein has one entry. Among approximately 99,000 distinct CDR3 sequences listed, over 10% were seen once. Source material: whole blood. The receptor set was obtained from an adult who was a healthcare worker with PCR-confirmed SARS-CoV-2 infection or an uninfected control (not recorded which). CDR3s include the opening cysteine and the closing phenylalanine or tryptophan. The order of the fields is V gene, J gene, clone size, D gene, CDR3 protein, CDR3 DNA. D genes are given only for firm matches. Clone size is shown for a subset of rows, as once, few, many or a class of expanded clone.

>TRBV20-1|TRBJ1-1|.|TRBD1
CSAMVSRGGNAEAFF
TGCAGTGCTATGGTGAGCAGGGGGGGTAACGCTGAAGCTTTCTTT
>TRBV9|TRBJ1-3|many|.
CASRGQGNTIYF
TGTGCCAGCAGAGGACAGGGAAACACCATATATTTT
>TRBV18|TRBJ2-3|.|TRBD1
CASSPGRGPDTQYF
TGTGCCAGCTCACCGGGCAGGGGGCCGGATACGCAGTATTTT
>TRBV12-3/TRBV12-4|TRBJ1-4|few|.
CASSKQRVNEKLFF
TGTGCCAGCAGCAAACAGCGGGTTAATGAAAAACTGTTTTTT
>TRBV6-4|TRBJ1-2|many|.
CASSDSGLDPPYYGYTF
TGTGCCAGCAGTGACTCCGGACTGGACCCGCCCTACTATGGCTACACCTTC
>TRBV6-5|TRBJ1-5|few|.
CASAQTSNQPQHF
TGTGCCAGCGCTCAGACTAGCAATCAGCCCCAGCATTTT
>TRBV7-2|TRBJ2-1|.|.
CASSLPSGGNEQFF
TGTGCCAGCAGCTTACCAAGTGGGGGCAATGAGCAGTTCTTC
>TRBV6-1|TRBJ1-5|few|.
CASSEWQGVGNQPQHF
TGTGCCAGCAGTGAATGGCAGGGTGTTGGCAATCAGCCCCAGCATTTT
>TRBV5-6|TRBJ1-1|few|.
CASSLLEGLNTEAFF
TGTGCCAGCAGCTTATTGGAGGGGCTTAACACTGAAGCTTTCTTT
>TRBV3-1|TRBJ1-1|many|.
CASSQPIGVYTEAFF
TGTGCCAGCAGCCAACCCATCGGAGTCTACACTGAAGCTTTCTTT
>TRBV7-9|TRBJ2-1|.|TRBD2
CASSLGTAGRETAYNEQFF
TGTGCCAGCAGCTTAGGCACCGCGGGGCGGGAGACGGCGTACAATGAGCAGTTCTTC
>TRBV24-1|TRBJ2-5|.|.
CATSDTGHQETQYF
TGTGCCACCAGCGACACGGGACACCAAGAGACCCAGTACTTC
>TRBV6-1|TRBJ2-1|many|.
CASSEITSSYNEQFF
TGTGCCAGCAGTGAAATAACAAGCTCCTACAATGAGCAGTTCTTC
>TRBV20-1|TRBJ1-5|many|TRBD1
CSATRTGNQPQHF
TGCAGTGCTACCCGGACAGGGAATCAGCCCCAGCATTTT